This TCR beta chain was identified in a study of T-cell reconstitution after alpha-beta-depleted transplantation in children. Unique molecular identifiers were incorporated when the TCRbeta library was constructed. TCRdb re-called the PCR reads through MiXCR, storing one row per CDR3 protein. There are about 540,000 distinct CDR3 sequences in the sample; about a sixth occur only once, and 3.3% lies in the top ten. In its sample, this clonotype was seen a few times. The CDR3 totals 14 residues. CDR1 and CDR2 from the germline V gene are DFQATT and SNEGSKA (reference sequence). Trimming shortened V by 3 bases and J by 1 base, and 13 bases separated the two germline ends.

V usage is TRBV20-1 and J usage is TRBJ2-7; D possibly matches TRBD1 or TRBD2 (5 bases each). Sequenced material: PBMCs from the stem cell graft donor, taken from the stem cell graft. This TCR derives from a human donor who donated a stem cell graft to a child with acute lymphoblastic leukemia. This CDR3 is CSASWDRGSYEQYF. Here the CDR3 DNA reads TGCAGTGCTAGTTGGGACCGCGGATCCTACGAGCAGTACTTC.